The rows below give T cell receptor beta chains drawn from one sample of a study of identical twins. MiXCR was run by TCRdb on the 5' RACE reads, yielding one entry per CDR3 protein. The sample includes around 250,000 distinct CDR3 sequences, approximately 12% seen only once; the top ten take 4%. The data were also submitted as part of a second study, on yellow fever vaccine responses in identical twins.

The sequencing input was memory (CD45RO+) T cells sorted from blood. The receptors shown here come from a young woman in good health. Each CDR3 is given with its conserved first and last residue. Each record gives: V gene, CDR3 length, D gene, J gene, clone size, CDR3 DNA, CDR3 protein. D genes are given only for firm matches. For some rows the clone size is stated as once, few or many, or as a class when expanded; others skip it.

v_gene: TRBV11-2
len: 19
d_gene: TRBD1
j_gene: TRBJ2-6
abundance: -
CDR3nt: TGTGCCAGCAGCCATTATACAGGGGGGCGAAACTCTGGGGCCAACGTCCTGACTTTC
CDR3aa: CASSHYTGGRNSGANVLTF

v_gene: TRBV20-1
len: 13
d_gene: -
j_gene: TRBJ2-7
abundance: many
CDR3nt: TGCAGTGCTAGTGTTTCCGGTACCTACGAGCAGTACTTC
CDR3aa: CSASVSGTYEQYF

v_gene: TRBV4-2
len: 18
d_gene: -
j_gene: TRBJ1-1
abundance: -
CDR3nt: TGTGCCAGCAGCCAACGAGGTACAGGGCCGTCTACAGACACTGAAGCTTTCTTT
CDR3aa: CASSQRGTGPSTDTEAFF

v_gene: TRBV6-2/TRBV6-3
len: 11
d_gene: -
j_gene: TRBJ2-1
abundance: few
CDR3nt: TGTGCCAGCAGTTACCTTGGCCCCGTGTTCTTC
CDR3aa: CASSYLGPVFF

v_gene: TRBV28
len: 15
d_gene: TRBD1
j_gene: TRBJ2-7
abundance: -
CDR3nt: TGTGCCAGCATCTCCGCCGGGACAGGGAGCAACGAGCAGTACTTC
CDR3aa: CASISAGTGSNEQYF

v_gene: TRBV20-1
len: 15
d_gene: -
j_gene: TRBJ2-4
abundance: few
CDR3nt: TGCAGTGCTGACCCAGTCCCCGTGGGCAAAAACATTCAGTACTTC
CDR3aa: CSADPVPVGKNIQYF

v_gene: TRBV28
len: 14
d_gene: -
j_gene: TRBJ1-5
abundance: many
CDR3nt: TGTGCCAGCAGTTTGATAGGGGGAAATCAGCCCCAGCATTTT
CDR3aa: CASSLIGGNQPQHF

v_gene: TRBV5-1
len: 16
d_gene: TRBD2
j_gene: TRBJ2-1
abundance: few
CDR3nt: TGCGCCAGCAGCCCGACTAGCGGGGACTCCTACAATGAGCAGTTCTTC
CDR3aa: CASSPTSGDSYNEQFF

v_gene: TRBV28
len: 17
d_gene: TRBD2
j_gene: TRBJ2-3
abundance: few
CDR3nt: TGTGCCAGCAGTTTCCGGCGGGAGGGCCGGCGCACAGATACGCAGTATTTT
CDR3aa: CASSFRREGRRTDTQYF

v_gene: TRBV20-1
len: 15
d_gene: TRBD2
j_gene: TRBJ2-7
abundance: few
CDR3nt: TGCAGTGCTACTAGGACTAGCGGGAGAGTTTTCGAGCAGTACTTC
CDR3aa: CSATRTSGRVFEQYF

v_gene: TRBV2
len: 15
d_gene: -
j_gene: TRBJ2-1
abundance: few
CDR3nt: TGTGCCAGCAGTGAAGAGGCGAGGGGCGACAATGAGCAGTTCTTC
CDR3aa: CASSEEARGDNEQFF

v_gene: TRBV2
len: 13
d_gene: TRBD2
j_gene: TRBJ2-1
abundance: -
CDR3nt: TGTGCCAGCAGTGCCTCTCTAGCGGCACAGCAGTTCTTC
CDR3aa: CASSASLAAQQFF

v_gene: TRBV28
len: 14
d_gene: -
j_gene: TRBJ1-1
abundance: -
CDR3nt: TGTGCCAGCAGTTCAATCAGTCTTAACACTGAAGCTTTCTTT
CDR3aa: CASSSISLNTEAFF

v_gene: TRBV11-3
len: 16
d_gene: TRBD1
j_gene: TRBJ2-2
abundance: few
CDR3nt: TGTGCCAGCAGCTTCCGACAGGGGGCAGGAACCGGGGAGCTGTTTTTT
CDR3aa: CASSFRQGAGTGELFF

v_gene: TRBV6-1
len: 14
d_gene: TRBD1
j_gene: TRBJ2-7
abundance: -
CDR3nt: TGTGCCAGCACGAGGACAGGGGGATCCTACGAGCAGTACTTC
CDR3aa: CASTRTGGSYEQYF

v_gene: TRBV6-4
len: 18
d_gene: TRBD1
j_gene: TRBJ1-2
abundance: -
CDR3nt: TGTGCCAGCAGTGACCCGACGGATGGACAGGGGGAATTATATGGCTACACCTTC
CDR3aa: CASSDPTDGQGELYGYTF

v_gene: TRBV6-2/TRBV6-3
len: 13
d_gene: -
j_gene: TRBJ2-1
abundance: -
CDR3nt: TGTGCCAGCAGCCCCCGGGATCGGAATGAGCAGTTCTTC
CDR3aa: CASSPRDRNEQFF

v_gene: TRBV7-3
len: 18
d_gene: -
j_gene: TRBJ2-1
abundance: few
CDR3nt: TGTGCCAGCAGCTTAAATTCTGGAGGGCAGGGTCCCTACAATGAGCAGTTCTTC
CDR3aa: CASSLNSGGQGPYNEQFF

v_gene: TRBV12-3/TRBV12-4
len: 16
d_gene: TRBD1
j_gene: TRBJ1-4
abundance: -
CDR3nt: TGTGCCAGCAGAGAACTACCGGGACAGGCGAGGGAAAAACTGTTTTTT
CDR3aa: CASRELPGQAREKLFF

v_gene: TRBV7-2
len: 14
d_gene: -
j_gene: TRBJ2-7
abundance: few
CDR3nt: TGTGCCAGCACCGTCGGTCTCCGGGGCTACGAGCAGTACTTC
CDR3aa: CASTVGLRGYEQYF

v_gene: TRBV20-1
len: 13
d_gene: -
j_gene: TRBJ2-5
abundance: -
CDR3nt: TGCAGTGCTTACGGGACGTCCCAAGAGACCCAGTACTTC
CDR3aa: CSAYGTSQETQYF

v_gene: TRBV5-4
len: 15
d_gene: -
j_gene: TRBJ1-4
abundance: few
CDR3nt: TGTGCCAGCAGCTTGGGCACCTCGGTGGCGGAAAAACTGTTTTTT
CDR3aa: CASSLGTSVAEKLFF

v_gene: TRBV25-1
len: 14
d_gene: -
j_gene: TRBJ2-2
abundance: -
CDR3nt: TGTGCCAGCAGTGAAATTGGGGCGACCGGGGAGCTGTTTTTT
CDR3aa: CASSEIGATGELFF

v_gene: TRBV28
len: 14
d_gene: -
j_gene: TRBJ1-2
abundance: -
CDR3nt: TGTGCCAGCAGTCTCCTACAGGGCCGGGGGGGCTACACCTTC
CDR3aa: CASSLLQGRGGYTF

v_gene: TRBV10-3
len: 14
d_gene: TRBD1
j_gene: TRBJ2-7
abundance: few
CDR3nt: TGTGCCACACAACCGGGACAGAGCTCCTACGAGCAGTACTTC
CDR3aa: CATQPGQSSYEQYF